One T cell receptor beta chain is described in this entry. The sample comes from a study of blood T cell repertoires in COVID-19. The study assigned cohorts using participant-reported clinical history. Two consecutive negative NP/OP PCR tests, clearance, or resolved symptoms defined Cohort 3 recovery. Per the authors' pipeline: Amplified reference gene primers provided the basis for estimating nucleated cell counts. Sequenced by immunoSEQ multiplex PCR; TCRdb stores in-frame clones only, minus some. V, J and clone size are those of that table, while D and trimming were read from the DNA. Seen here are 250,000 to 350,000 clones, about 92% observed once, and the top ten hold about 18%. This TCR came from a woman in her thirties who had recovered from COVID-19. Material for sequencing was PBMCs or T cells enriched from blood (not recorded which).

The CDR3 DNA reads TGTGCCAGCAGCAGACAGGGGAAGGACACCGGGGAGCTGTTTTTT. Amino acids: CASSRQGKDTGELFF. The chain is built from TRBV7-9 and TRBJ2-2, with 8 nucleotides matching TRBD1. The CDR3 length is 15 residues. Looked up from germline, CDR1 is SEHNR and CDR2 is FQNEAQ (reference sequence). Trimming took 5 bases from V and 3 from J; bases not matched to a gene: 5.